Below, 10 T cell receptor beta chains from the same sample are listed, as sequenced in a study of OX40 agonist ivuxolimab in advanced cancers. Some clones are missing from TCRdb's copy, which holds only in-frame ones; the method was immunoSEQ multiplex PCR. The sample includes 98,000 or so clones, approximately 90% of them seen just once. This sample comprised CD4+ or CD8+ T cells sorted from blood, obtained in a trial of the OX40 agonist ivuxolimab. Source of these receptors: an adult with an advanced solid tumor such as melanoma, head and neck, liver or kidney cancer.

The rearrangement uses TRBV28 and TRBJ2-1, with 8 positions matching TRBD2. Germline V gene sequence: CDR1 MDHEN, CDR2 SYDVKM. The J segment lost 6 bases and the V segment lost 7 bases, leaving 8 bases of the junction unmatched. This CDR3 comprises 14 residues. The CDR3 spells CASTSGTSFNEQFF. DNA of the CDR3: TGTGCCAGCACATCCGGGACTAGTTTCAATGAGCAGTTCTTC.

The J gene is TRBJ2-2, the V gene TRBV28, with unresolved D. The CDR3 covers 11 residues. The V gene's germline CDR1 is MDHEN and CDR2 SYDVKM. V was pared by 2 bases and J by 6 bases, with 1 base between. CDR3: CASSLPGELFF. In DNA, the CDR3 is TGTGCCAGCAGTTTACCCGGGGAGCTGTTTTTT.

The chain is built from TRBV7-2 and TRBJ2-4, with D possibly being TRBD2 (5 bases). Germline-derived CDR1 and CDR2 are SGHTA and FQGNSA. Trimming cost V 6 bases and J 6 bases, with 21 bases left between them. The CDR3 runs to 16 residues. CDR3 in amino acids: CASSWMGREGGNIQYF. The CDR3 DNA reads as TGTGCCAGCAGTTGGATGGGTCGAGAGGGCGGAAACATTCAGTACTTC.

The rearrangement uses TRBV2 and TRBJ2-4; TRBD1 agrees at 8 bases. This CDR3 has 15 residues. Trimming removed 6 bases from V and 7 bases from J; junction bases left unmatched: 11. CDR1 and CDR2 (germline): SNHLY, FYNNEI. Here the CDR3 DNA reads TGTGCCAGCAGACCCGACAGGGGAGGCCTGAACATTCAGTACTTC. Its protein is CASRPDRGGLNIQYF. The full variable domain, its missing parts supplied by reference TRBV2 and TRBJ2-4, is EPEVTQTPSHQVTQMGQEVILRCVPISNHLYFYWYRQILGQKVEFLVSFYNNEISEKSEIFDDQFSVERPDGSNFTLKIRSTKLEDSAMYFCASRPDRGGLNIQYFGAGTRLSVL.

The rearrangement joins TRBV6-1 to TRBJ2-1; D perhaps matches TRBD1 (6 bases). The CDR3 totals 14 residues. V lost 6 bases and J 5 bases, leaving 14 bases between the germline ends. Looked up from germline, CDR1 is MNHNS and CDR2 is SASEGT. CDR3: CASRQGTPHNEQFF. Written as DNA, the CDR3 is TGTGCCAGCAGACAGGGAACGCCCCACAATGAGCAGTTCTTC.

The rearrangement links TRBV19 to TRBJ1-1, with D perhaps matching TRBD1 (5 bases). The CDR3 is 13 amino acids. V gave up 10 bases and J gave up 7 bases, with 19 bases separating them. Per germline, CDR1 LNHDA and CDR2 SQIVND (reference sequence). The CDR3 nucleotides are TGTGCCACCCGCCCTGGGGGGGGACTTGAAGCTTTCTTT. Translated, it gives CATRPGGGLEAFF.

The chain recombines TRBV25-1 with TRBJ2-2; tentative D call: TRBD2 (6 bases). CDR1 MGHDK and CDR2 SYGVNS come from the germline V gene. CDR3 length equals 15 residues. Trimming removed 6 bases at V and 5 bases at J, with 16 bases between. The CDR3 region is CASRGAGSRTGELFF. CDR3 bases: TGTGCCAGCAGAGGGGCGGGGAGTAGGACCGGGGAGCTGTTTTTT.

The chain combines TRBV5-1 with TRBJ2-7; D possibly corresponds to TRBD2 (6 bases). This CDR3 contains 16 residues. Germline-derived CDR1 and CDR2 are SGHRS and YFSETQ. Trimming shortened V by 4 bases and J by 0 bases, and 17 bases separated the two germline ends. The CDR3: CASSITGTPYSYEQYF. For the CDR3, the DNA is TGCGCCAGCAGCATCACCGGGACTCCCTACTCCTACGAGCAGTACTTC.

The chain carries TRBV14 and TRBJ2-1, with TRBD2 identical over 9 bases. The CDR3 extends over 15 amino acids. Germline trimming cut 2 bases from V and 4 bases from J; bases unmatched to any gene: 3. Germline V gene lookup returns CDR1 SGHDN and CDR2 FVKESK. Here the CDR3 DNA reads TGTGCCAGCAGCCAAAGCGGGAGGTCGTACAATGAGCAGTTCTTC. It yields the protein CASSQSGRSYNEQFF. Combining the CDR3 with reference TRBV14 and TRBJ2-1 gives the whole variable domain EAGVTQFPSHSVIEKGQTVTLRCDPISGHDNLYWYRRVMGKEIKFLLHFVKESKQDESGMPNNRFLAERTGGTYSTLKVQPAELEDSGVYFCASSQSGRSYNEQFFGPGTRLTVL.

The V gene is TRBV18, the J gene TRBJ2-3; possibly TRBD1 for D (6 bases). The CDR3 is 14 amino acids. V was clipped by 4 bases and J by 0 bases, with 8 bases between them. Germline loops: CDR1 KGHSH, CDR2 LQKENI. CDR3 region: CASSHGQSTDTQYF. The DNA of the CDR3 is TGTGCCAGCTCACACGGACAGAGCACAGATACGCAGTATTTT.